Only one count was recorded for the clone carrying this TCR beta chain. The antigen is undetermined. Germline V gene sequence: CDR1 SGHTA, CDR2 FQGTGA. The CDR3 is 15 amino acids. V was cut by 5 bases and J by 1 base, with 15 bases left in between. The data are from a study of T cell responses to AZD1222 COVID-19 vaccine. Study-wide points: Most donors were white British and more were female, and clonal diversity was possibly underestimated. Sampling that yielded the repertoires occurred only after the peak T cell response. Increased Spike-specific TCR breadth and depth were observed after two AZD1222 doses.

The data were produced by immunoSEQ multiplex PCR, yet TCRdb's version contains in-frame clones alone and is incomplete. The data hold 140,000 to 150,000 clones, with approximately 90% observed a single time. The TCR comes from an adult in good health. V and J are TRBV7-3 and TRBJ2-7; a possible D gene is TRBD2 (6 bases). The sample was peripheral blood, taken on day 0 of MenACWY control vaccination. The DNA of the CDR3 is TGTGCCAGCAGCCTTAGCGGACAAGGTTCCTACGAGCAGTACTTC. It is translated as CASSLSGQGSYEQYF. Looking up the rest from reference TRBV7-3 and TRBJ2-7 gives the full variable domain: GAGVSQTPSNKVTEKGKYVELRCDPISGHTALYWYRQSLGQGPEFLIYFQGTGAADDSGLPNDRFFAVRPEGSVSTLKIQRTERGDSAVYLCASSLSGQGSYEQYFGPGTRLTVT.